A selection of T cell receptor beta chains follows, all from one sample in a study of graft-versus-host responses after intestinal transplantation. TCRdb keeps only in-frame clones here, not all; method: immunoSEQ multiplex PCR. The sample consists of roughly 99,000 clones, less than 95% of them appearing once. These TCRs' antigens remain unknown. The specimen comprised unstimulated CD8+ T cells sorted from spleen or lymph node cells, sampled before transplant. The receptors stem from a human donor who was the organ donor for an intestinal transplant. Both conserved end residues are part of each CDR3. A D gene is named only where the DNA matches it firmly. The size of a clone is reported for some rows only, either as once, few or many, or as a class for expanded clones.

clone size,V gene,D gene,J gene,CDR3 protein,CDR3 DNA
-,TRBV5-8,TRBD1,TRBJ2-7,CASSDRDRGTYEQYF,TGTGCCAGCAGTGACCGGGACAGGGGAACCTACGAGCAGTACTTC
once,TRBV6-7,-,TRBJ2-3,CASSYPHGKGTQYF,TGTGCCAGCAGTTACCCCCACGGGAAGGGTACGCAGTATTTT
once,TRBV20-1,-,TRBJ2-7,CSASRGNEQYF,TGCAGTGCTAGTAGGGGGAACGAGCAGTACTTC
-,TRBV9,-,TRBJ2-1,CASSSAPDKYIGNEQFF,TGTGCCAGCAGCAGCGCCCCGGATAAGTACATTGGCAATGAGCAGTTCTTC
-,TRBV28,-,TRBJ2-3,CASSSRTPPDTQYF,TGTGCCAGCAGTTCTCGGACTCCACCAGATACGCAGTATTTT
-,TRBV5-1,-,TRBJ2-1,CASSMYETSYNEQFF,TGCGCCAGCAGCATGTATGAGACTAGCTACAATGAGCAGTTCTTC
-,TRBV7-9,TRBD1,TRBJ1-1,CASSPEAYGGQLEAFF,TGTGCCAGCAGCCCAGAGGCCTACGGGGGACAGCTTGAAGCTTTCTTT
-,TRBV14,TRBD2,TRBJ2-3,CASSQDSGRGTDTQYF,TGTGCCAGCAGCCAAGATAGCGGGAGGGGAACAGATACGCAGTATTTT
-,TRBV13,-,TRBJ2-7,CASSFSSYEQYF,TGTGCCAGCAGCTTCAGCTCCTACGAGCAGTACTTC
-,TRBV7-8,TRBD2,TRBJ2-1,CASSLVLAGAEQFF,TGTGCCAGCAGCTTAGTACTAGCGGGAGCTGAGCAGTTCTTC
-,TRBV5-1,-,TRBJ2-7,CASSLEDRTGEQYF,TGCGCCAGCAGCTTGGAGGACAGAACGGGTGAGCAGTACTTC
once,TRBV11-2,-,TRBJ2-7,CASSLETAYEQYF,TGTGCCAGCAGCTTAGAGACAGCCTACGAGCAGTACTTC
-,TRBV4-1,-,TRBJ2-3,CASSLSRALVEDTQYF,TGCGCCAGCAGCCTCTCAAGAGCGCTAGTTGAAGATACGCAGTATTTT
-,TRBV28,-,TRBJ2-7,CASRAIGGAPYEQYF,TGTGCCAGCAGGGCAATCGGAGGGGCCCCCTACGAGCAGTACTTC
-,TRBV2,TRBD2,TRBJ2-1,CASQIAGRAYNEQFF,TGTGCCAGCCAAATAGCGGGACGAGCCTACAATGAGCAGTTCTTC
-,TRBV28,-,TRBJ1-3,CASSWAGEAGNTIYF,TGTGCCAGCAGTTGGGCAGGGGAAGCTGGAAACACCATATATTTT
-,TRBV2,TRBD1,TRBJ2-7,CASSDTGTGGFEQYF,TGTGCCAGCAGTGATACTGGGACAGGGGGTTTCGAGCAGTACTTC
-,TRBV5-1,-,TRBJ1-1,CASKSLFEKGENTEAFF,TGCGCCAGCAAATCCCTGTTCGAGAAGGGAGAGAACACTGAAGCTTTCTTT
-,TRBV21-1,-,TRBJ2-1,CASSARGDRDICNEQFF,TGTGCCAGCAGCGCACGGGGGGACAGGGATATTTGCAATGAGCAGTTCTTC
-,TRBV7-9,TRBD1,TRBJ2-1,CASSNRDRVDEQFF,TGTGCCAGCAGCAACCGGGACAGGGTGGATGAGCAGTTCTTC
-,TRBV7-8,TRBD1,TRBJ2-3,CASSLERTGVTDTQYF,TGTGCCAGCAGCTTAGAACGGACAGGGGTCACAGATACGCAGTATTTT
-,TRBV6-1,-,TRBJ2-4,CASTQVTPKNIQYF,TGTGCCAGTACACAGGTAACCCCCAAAAACATTCAGTACTTC
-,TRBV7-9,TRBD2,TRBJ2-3,CAENTGTSGLNTDTQYF,TGTGCCGAAAATACCGGGACTAGCGGACTAAACACAGATACGCAGTATTTT
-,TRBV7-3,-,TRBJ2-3,CASSLFLSRTDTQYF,TGTGCCAGCAGCCTGTTCCTATCTCGCACAGATACGCAGTATTTT
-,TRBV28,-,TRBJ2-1,CVSSPTGIGVRNNEQFF,TGTGTCAGCAGTCCAACCGGGATCGGGGTACGAAACAATGAGCAGTTCTTC
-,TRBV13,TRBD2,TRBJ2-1,CASSLVGLAPYNEQFF,TGTGCCAGCAGCTTAGTGGGACTAGCGCCCTACAATGAGCAGTTCTTC
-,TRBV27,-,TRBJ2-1,CASSFAGNEQFF,TGTGCCAGCAGTTTCGCAGGGAATGAGCAGTTCTTC
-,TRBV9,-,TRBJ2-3,CASSVGAGANTQYF,TGTGCCAGCAGCGTAGGGGCGGGGGCTAATACGCAGTATTTT
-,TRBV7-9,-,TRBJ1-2,CASTLQGSNYGYTF,TGTGCCAGCACCCTACAGGGCTCTAACTATGGCTACACCTTC
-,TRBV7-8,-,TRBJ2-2,CASSYPDSSYTGELFF,TGTGCCAGCAGCTACCCGGACAGCAGCTACACCGGGGAGCTGTTTTTT
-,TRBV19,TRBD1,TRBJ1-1,CASSSSGQPEAFF,TGTGCCAGTAGTAGCTCGGGACAGCCTGAAGCTTTCTTT
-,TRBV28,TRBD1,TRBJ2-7,CASSWGQGAPYEQYF,TGTGCCAGCAGTTGGGGACAGGGGGCGCCTTACGAGCAGTACTTC
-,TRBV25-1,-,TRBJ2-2,CASSAGMAGELFF,TGTGCCAGCAGTGCAGGGATGGCCGGGGAGCTGTTTTTT
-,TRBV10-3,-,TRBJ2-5,CAIGEETQYF,TGTGCCATCGGAGAAGAGACCCAGTACTTC
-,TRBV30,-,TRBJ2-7,CAWSSGWTDYEQYF,TGTGCCTGGAGTAGCGGCTGGACTGACTACGAGCAGTACTTC
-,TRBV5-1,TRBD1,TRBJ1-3,CASSFGRQGTGNTIYF,TGCGCCAGCAGCTTTGGCCGACAGGGGACCGGAAACACCATATATTTT
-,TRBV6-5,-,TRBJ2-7,CASSFKRGGEYF,TGTGCCAGCAGTTTCAAGAGGGGGGGGGAGTACTTC
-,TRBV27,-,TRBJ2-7,CASSSLGTRYEQYF,TGTGCCAGCAGTTCCCTAGGGACACGCTACGAGCAGTACTTC
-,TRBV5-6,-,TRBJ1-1,CASSVFGGATEAFF,TGTGCCAGCAGCGTCTTTGGGGGGGCCACTGAAGCTTTCTTT
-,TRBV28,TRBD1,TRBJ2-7,CASRIPTGNSYEQYF,TGTGCCAGCCGAATTCCGACAGGGAACTCCTACGAGCAGTACTTC
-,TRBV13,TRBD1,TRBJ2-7,CASSGSGQNSYEQYF,TGTGCCAGCAGCGGATCGGGACAGAACTCCTACGAGCAGTACTTC
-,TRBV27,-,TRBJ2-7,CASSSQDGRRSYEQYF,TGTGCCAGCAGTTCCCAAGACGGTAGGAGATCCTACGAGCAGTACTTC
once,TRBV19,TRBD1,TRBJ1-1,CVINGTGDRIMNTEAFF,TGTGTCATAAACGGGACAGGGGACCGAATTATGAACACTGAAGCTTTCTTT
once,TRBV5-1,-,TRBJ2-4,CASSFGSAKNIQYF,TGCGCCAGCAGCTTCGGGTCGGCCAAAAACATTCAGTACTTC
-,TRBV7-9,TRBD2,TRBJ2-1,CATEGTSGFNEQFF,TGTGCCACCGAGGGGACTAGCGGGTTTAATGAGCAGTTCTTC
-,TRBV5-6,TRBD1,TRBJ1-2,CASSLTFTGGRYGYTF,TGTGCCAGCAGCTTGACGTTTACAGGGGGCCGCTATGGCTACACCTTC
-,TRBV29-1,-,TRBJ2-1,CSVVSLGEQFF,TGCAGCGTTGTGTCCCTAGGTGAGCAGTTCTTC
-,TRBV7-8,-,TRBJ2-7,CASSPVDRPIYEQYF,TGTGCCAGCAGCCCAGTGGACAGACCGATTTACGAGCAGTACTTC
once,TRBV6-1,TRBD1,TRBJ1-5,CASSAYTGGNQPQHF,TGTGCCAGCAGTGCCTATACAGGGGGCAATCAGCCCCAGCATTTT
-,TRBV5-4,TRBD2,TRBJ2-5,CASSLSLAGSSFQETQYF,TGTGCCAGCAGCTTGTCCCTAGCGGGGAGCTCCTTCCAAGAGACCCAGTACTTC
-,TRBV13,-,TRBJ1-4,CASSSYRVDEKLFF,TGTGCCAGCAGTTCGTACAGGGTGGATGAAAAACTGTTTTTT
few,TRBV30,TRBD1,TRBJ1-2,CAVDRVPFGYTF,TGTGCCGTTGACAGGGTTCCTTTTGGCTACACCTTC
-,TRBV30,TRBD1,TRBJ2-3,CAWRGQGGYTQYF,TGTGCCTGGAGGGGACAGGGGGGTTATACGCAGTATTTT
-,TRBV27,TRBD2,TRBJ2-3,CASSLLLAGGTDTQYF,TGTGCCAGCAGTTTATTATTAGCGGGAGGCACAGATACGCAGTATTTT
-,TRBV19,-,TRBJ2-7,CASSIKGGDEQYF,TGTGCCAGTAGTATCAAAGGCGGCGACGAGCAGTACTTC
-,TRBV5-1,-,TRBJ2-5,CASSLAVLDSQETQYF,TGCGCCAGCAGCTTGGCGGTTCTGGACAGTCAAGAGACCCAGTACTTC